Following are 25 T cell receptor beta chains from one sample sequenced in a study of T cell repertoires in aging, cancer and after chemotherapy. The template was genomic DNA from peripheral blood, not RNA. Multiplex touch-down PCR with TRB-A/B primers amplified rearranged V-D-J TRB sequences. TCRdb re-called the multiplex PCR reads through MiXCR, storing one row per CDR3 protein. The repertoire includes roughly 8,600 distinct CDR3 sequences, 25% to 40% of them detected once, and roughly a tenth sits in the top ten. The sequenced material came from blood. These receptors all come from a human donor in good health.

This clonotype was seen only a few times. V gene TRBV6-1 combines with J gene TRBJ1-6, with 10 nucleotides matching TRBD1. CDR1 MNHNS and CDR2 SASEGT come from the germline V gene. This CDR3 has 15 residues. The V and J ends lost 4 bases and 10 bases, in that order; junction bases with no gene match: 7. CDR3 loop: CASSGGTGVSSPLHF. As DNA, the CDR3 is TGTGCCAGCAGTGGTGGGACAGGGGTATCCTCACCCCTCCACTTT.

This clonotype appeared a few times. The chain carries TRBV19 and TRBJ2-7; 8 nucleotides align to TRBD1. The CDR3 runs 17 residues. The V segment lost 5 bases and the J segment 5 bases; nucleotides outside the gene matches: 17. Germline V gene data show CDR1 as LNHDA and CDR2 as SQIVND (reference sequence). The CDR3 loop is CASSLGPGQGPGNEQYF. In DNA, the CDR3 is TGTGCCAGTAGTTTAGGGCCCGGACAGGGTCCTGGGAACGAGCAGTACTTC. Full variable domain (rest looked up from reference TRBV19 and TRBJ2-7): DGGITQSPKYLFRKEGQNVTLSCEQNLNHDAMYWYRQDPGQGLRLIYYSQIVNDFQKGDIAEGYSVSREKKESFPLTVTSAQKNPTAFYLCASSLGPGQGPGNEQYFGPGTRLTVT.

This chain joins TRBV4-2 and TRBJ2-6; D possibly corresponds to TRBD1 (5 bases). Germline V gives CDR1 LGHNA, CDR2 YNFKEQ. With 0 bases removed from V and 2 bases from J, the gap between germline ends came to 5 bases. The CDR3 runs to 15 residues. The DNA for the CDR3 is TGTGCCAGCAGCCAAGAAGGGGCTGGGGCCAACGTCCTGACTTTC. It codes for CASSQEGAGANVLTF.

This clonotype was seen a few times. The genes are TRBV6-5 and TRBJ1-5; D ambiguous. This CDR3 contains 14 residues. The germline V gene has CDR1 MNHEY and CDR2 SVGAGI. V lost 5 bases to trimming and J lost 3 bases, with 11 bases between them. This chain's CDR3 is CASSGGNINQPQHF. The DNA for the CDR3 is TGTGCCAGCAGTGGCGGGAATATCAATCAGCCCCAGCATTTT.

The table lists this clonotype with a few counts. The chain joins TRBV28 to TRBJ1-5, with 9 bases fitting TRBD1. Germline V gives CDR1 MDHEN, CDR2 SYDVKM. The CDR3 spans 16 residues. Trimming cost V 5 bases and J 2 bases; bases outside gene matches: 7. The CDR3 sequence is CASSGRQGVGNQPQHF. The CDR3 DNA reads as TGTGCCAGCAGTGGTCGACAGGGGGTTGGCAATCAGCCCCAGCATTTT. The whole variable domain, remainder taken from reference TRBV28 and TRBJ1-5, is DVKVTQSSRYLVKRTGEKVFLECVQDMDHENMFWYRQDPGLGLRLIYFSYDVKMKEKGDIPEGYSVSREKKERFSLILESASTNQTSMYLCASSGRQGVGNQPQHFGDGTRLSIL.

The genes are TRBV10-3 and TRBJ1-4; weak D call: TRBD1 (6 bases). V lost 3 bases to trimming and J lost 7 bases, with 9 bases between them. The CDR3 spans 13 residues. CDR1 is ENHRY, CDR2 SYGVKD, per germline. Written as DNA, the CDR3 is TGTGCCATCAGTGAATTGGACAGTGAAAAACTGTTTTTT. Protein: CAISELDSEKLFF.

V usage is TRBV7-2 and J usage is TRBJ1-2; D not certain. The length of the CDR3 is 14 residues. The germline V and J ends were trimmed by 1 base and 7 bases, with 13 bases remaining between them. Germline assignment: CDR1 SGHTA and CDR2 FQGNSA. In DNA, the CDR3 is TGTGCCAGCAGCTTAGACTCCCTAAATCTTGGCTACACCTTC. Translated: CASSLDSLNLGYTF.

This rearrangement joins TRBV24-1 to TRBJ1-5; the D is unclear. CDR3 size: 15 residues. V was cut by 8 bases and J by 7 bases, with 20 bases left in between. CDR1 is KGHDR and CDR2 is SFDVKD in the germline V gene. The CDR3 DNA follows: TGTGCCACCATCGAATACGAGAGGTTAGGGCAGCCCCAGCATTTT. Its protein product is CATIEYERLGQPQHF.

This chain connects TRBV6-2 or TRBV6-3 to TRBJ1-1; no definite D call. The CDR3 runs 13 residues. The germline gives CDR1 MNHEY, CDR2 SVGEGT. Trimming removed 7 bases at V and 3 bases at J, with 12 bases between. CDR3 nucleotides: TGTGCCAGCACGGCGCTTGTCGACACTGAAGCTTTCTTT. It specifies CASTALVDTEAFF.

This clonotype turned up a few times. The rearrangement links TRBV6-5 to TRBJ2-2, with a weak D call TRBD2 (6 bases). The CDR3 spans 14 residues. Trimming removed 0 bases at V and 10 bases at J, with 12 bases between. CDR1 and CDR2 (germline): MNHEY, SVGAGI. The CDR3 region has the DNA TGTGCCAGCAGTTACTCCGGGGGACTTCCGGAGCTGTTTTTT. Residues: CASSYSGGLPELFF.

This clonotype was observed a handful of times. The chain carries TRBV6-5 and TRBJ2-7; 12 bases agree with TRBD1. The length of the CDR3 is 17 residues. V gave up 0 bases and J gave up 5 bases; unmatched junction bases: 8. Germline V gene sequence: CDR1 MNHEY, CDR2 SVGAGI. This CDR3 reads CASSYSIGTGGTHEQYF. The CDR3 DNA is TGTGCCAGCAGTTACTCGATAGGGACAGGGGGCACCCACGAGCAGTACTTC.

This chain joins TRBV6-1 and TRBJ2-7; D unclear. The germline gives CDR1 MNHNS, CDR2 SASEGT. V lost 0 bases to trimming and J lost 0 bases, with 12 bases between them. There are 16 residues in the CDR3. This CDR3 is CASSEAGKAISYEQYF. The CDR3 coding sequence is TGTGCCAGCAGTGAAGCGGGGAAGGCCATCTCCTACGAGCAGTACTTC.

The chain links TRBV10-3 to TRBJ1-1, with 9 bases that match TRBD1. The V and J ends lost 6 bases and 7 bases, in that order; junction bases with no gene match: 3. This CDR3 spans 12 amino acids. Germline assignment: CDR1 ENHRY and CDR2 SYGVKD. CDR3 region: CAISRDRDEAFF. The CDR3 region has the DNA TGTGCCATCAGCCGGGACAGGGATGAAGCTTTCTTT.

The V gene is TRBV14, the J gene TRBJ2-3; 10 nucleotides line up with TRBD2. Germline values: CDR1 SGHDN, CDR2 FVKESK. The CDR3 loop spans 17 amino acids. V was pared by 4 bases and J by 2 bases, with 9 bases of the junction left unmatched. CDR3 DNA sequence: TGTGCCAGCAGCCCCTGGGGTAGCGGGGGGATCACAGATACGCAGTATTTT. This gives the protein CASSPWGSGGITDTQYF. Drawing the rest from reference TRBV14 and TRBJ2-3, the complete variable domain is EAGVTQFPSHSVIEKGQTVTLRCDPISGHDNLYWYRRVMGKEIKFLLHFVKESKQDESGMPNNRFLAERTGGTYSTLKVQPAELEDSGVYFCASSPWGSGGITDTQYFGPGTRLTVL.

By share of the sample, this clonotype is medium-sized. The chain uses TRBV29-1 and TRBJ2-5, with a tentative D call TRBD1 (5 bases). CDR3 length: 14 residues. The germline V gene encodes CDR1 SQVTM and CDR2 ANQGSEA. The V and J ends lost 3 bases and 2 bases respectively, with 13 bases between them. The CDR3 loop is CSVDGSGIQETQYF. The CDR3 DNA sequence: TGCAGCGTTGACGGTTCAGGGATTCAAGAGACCCAGTACTTC.

Points on this clonotype: Sequence at one end of the junction differs from germline and may be a read error. The chain joins TRBV5-3 to TRBJ1-1; 8 bases are a match to TRBD1. TRBV5-3 is an ORF for which the function is uncertain. This CDR3 contains 14 residues. CDR3 region: CASRQGRTSTEAFF. CDR3 coding DNA: TGCGCCAGCAGACAGGGGAGGACATCCACTGAAGCTTTCTTT.

The CDR3 sequence: CASSWAGGGGTDTQYF. The DNA for the CDR3 is TGTGCCAGCAGCTGGGCTGGCGGGGGGGGCACAGATACGCAGTATTTT. V is TRBV7-2 and J is TRBJ2-3, with TRBD2 matching over 9 bases. Unmatched junction bases numbered 6, after V lost 4 bases and J lost 1 base. Germline loops: CDR1 SGHTA, CDR2 FQGNSA. The CDR3 has 16 amino acids.

This clonotype is medium-sized (0.01 to 0.1%) by share. CDR3 DNA sequence: TGTGCCTGGAGCGTAGGCGGCTCACAAGAGACCCAGTACTTC. Translation gives CAWSVGGSQETQYF. The chain carries TRBV30 and TRBJ2-5; D call uncertain. Germline assignment: CDR1 GTSNPN and CDR2 SVGIG (reference sequence). V was clipped by 3 bases and J by 2 bases, with 13 bases between them. The CDR3 sequence is 14 residues long.

The V gene is TRBV6-5, the J gene TRBJ2-3, with D tentatively TRBD2 (6 bases). CDR1 and CDR2 (germline): MNHEY, SVGAGI. V was shortened by 5 bases and J by 0 bases, with 12 bases between the two germline ends. The CDR3 extends over 15 amino acids. The CDR3 reads CASSETRGSTDTQYF. For the CDR3, the DNA is TGTGCCAGCAGTGAGACTAGAGGGAGCACAGATACGCAGTATTTT.

The CDR3 here is CASRGLGSYNEQFF. The CDR3 bases are TGCGCCAGCAGAGGACTGGGCTCCTACAATGAGCAGTTCTTC. This chain connects TRBV5-1 to TRBJ2-1, with a tentative D call TRBD2 (5 bases). V shed 5 bases and J shed 0 bases, with 9 bases lying between them. Germline lookup yields CDR1 SGHRS and CDR2 YFSETQ. The CDR3 contains 14 residues.

The gene calls are TRBV19 and TRBJ2-3; 9 positions agree with TRBD1. CDR1 is LNHDA and CDR2 is SQIVND in the germline V gene (reference sequence). The J segment lost 4 bases and the V segment lost 5 bases, leaving 4 bases of the junction unmatched. This CDR3 region has 14 residues. The CDR3 DNA follows: TGTGCCAGTAGTGCCCGACAGGGGGCAGATACGCAGTATTTT. It is translated as CASSARQGADTQYF.

J is TRBJ2-3 and V is TRBV10-3; no reliable D call. Germline CDR1 reads ENHRY; CDR2 reads SYGVKD. V was pared by 5 bases and J by 1 base, with 10 bases between. This CDR3 is built from 14 residues. The CDR3 sequence is CAISPLAGTDTQYF. DNA for the CDR3: TGTGCCATCAGTCCCCTGGCAGGCACAGATACGCAGTATTTT.

By sample share, this clonotype is medium-sized. The V and J genes are TRBV6-5 and TRBJ2-6; no clear D gene. This CDR3 has 15 amino acids. Germline V gene sequence: CDR1 MNHEY, CDR2 SVGAGI. Trimming left V 2 bases short and J 0 bases short, with 5 bases between. CDR3 DNA sequence: TGTGCCAGCAGTTACGCCCTCTCTGGGGCCAACGTCCTGACTTTC. It translates to CASSYALSGANVLTF.

This clonotype was counted a few times. The genes are TRBV19 and TRBJ1-5; D is perhaps TRBD1 (5 bases). This CDR3 comprises 14 residues. Trimming left V 4 bases short and J 4 bases short, with 11 bases between. Germline CDR1 reads LNHDA; CDR2 reads SQIVND (reference sequence). The CDR3 DNA sequence: TGTGCCAGTAGTACCCGGGGCCTTAATCAGCCCCAGCATTTT. It codes for CASSTRGLNQPQHF.

There are a few counts of this clonotype. The chain combines TRBV12-3 or TRBV12-4 with TRBJ2-2, with D possibly TRBD2 on 6 matching bases. Trimming removed 6 bases from V and 6 bases from J, with 20 bases in between. The CDR3 has 16 amino acids. CDR3 sequence (DNA): TGTGCCAGCAGCCCGACGGACTATCTAGCTGCCGGGGAGCTGTTTTTT. Translated, it gives CASSPTDYLAAGELFF.